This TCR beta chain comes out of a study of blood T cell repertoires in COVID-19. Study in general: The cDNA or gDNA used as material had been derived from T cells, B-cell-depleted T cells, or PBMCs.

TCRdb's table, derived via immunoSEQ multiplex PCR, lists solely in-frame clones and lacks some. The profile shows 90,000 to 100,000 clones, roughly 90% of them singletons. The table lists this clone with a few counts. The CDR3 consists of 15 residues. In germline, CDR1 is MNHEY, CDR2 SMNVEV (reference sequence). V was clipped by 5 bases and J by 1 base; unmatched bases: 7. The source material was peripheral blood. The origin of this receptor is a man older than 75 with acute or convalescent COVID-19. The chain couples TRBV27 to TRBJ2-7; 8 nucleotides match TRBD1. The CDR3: CASSGGGQGSYEQYF. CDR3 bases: TGTGCCAGCAGTGGGGGCGGACAGGGATCCTACGAGCAGTACTTC.